The 22 T cell receptor beta chains reported below all come from one sample, sequenced in a study of Graves' ophthalmopathy and Graves' hyperthyroidism. Amplifying from RNA transcripts, the study obtained TCR beta CDR3 regions. In the first round, RT-PCR was carried out with HTBI primers, and a multiplex PCR formed the second round. TCRdb reanalysed the multiplex PCR reads using MiXCR and keeps one entry per CDR3 protein. The sample holds 600,000 to 700,000 distinct CDR3 sequences, roughly 39% seen once. Input material: peripheral blood. All receptors come from an adult man with Graves' ophthalmopathy.

This clonotype was detected a few times. The J gene is TRBJ1-1, the V gene TRBV9, with D tentatively TRBD1 (5 bases). The CDR3 consists of 14 residues. The V and J ends lost 4 bases and 6 bases respectively, with 16 bases between them. CDR1 and CDR2 from the germline V gene are SGDLS and YYNGEE. The CDR3 region is CASSRGGSDAEAFF. The CDR3 DNA reads as TGTGCCAGCAGCCGTGGGGGGTCCGATGCTGAAGCTTTCTTT.

The chain combines TRBV5-1 with TRBJ1-1, with D unresolved. Per the germline V gene, CDR1 is SGHRS and CDR2 is YFSETQ. This CDR3 is built from 13 residues. V shed 4 bases and J shed 6 bases, with 13 bases lying between them. The CDR3 protein is CASSPRIGAEAFF. CDR3 bases: TGCGCCAGCAGCCCCAGGATAGGCGCTGAAGCTTTCTTT.

The table lists this clonotype with many counts. This chain uses TRBV2 with TRBJ1-4; no clear D gene. CDR3 length equals 13 residues. Germline loops: CDR1 SNHLY, CDR2 FYNNEI. Trimming removed 1 base from V and 7 bases from J, with 7 bases in between. The CDR3: CASSEDIGEKLFF. CDR3 nucleotide sequence: TGTGCCAGCAGTGAAGACATAGGTGAAAAACTGTTTTTT.

This clonotype was observed at least ten times. The rearrangement links TRBV7-9 to TRBJ2-7; D unresolved. The CDR3 has 13 amino acids. V gave up 5 bases and J gave up 6 bases, with 14 bases separating them. CDR1 is SEHNR and CDR2 is FQNEAQ in the germline V gene (reference sequence). CDR3 sequence: CASSHKNKGEQYF. In DNA, the CDR3 is TGTGCCAGCAGCCACAAAAACAAAGGCGAGCAGTACTTC.

A single count supports this clonotype. The junction does not match germline at one end; this may be a read error. This sequence joins TRBV10-3 and TRBJ1-4, with D possibly being TRBD1 (6 bases). This CDR3 region has 13 residues. Germline V gives CDR1 ENHRY, CDR2 SYGVKD. The CDR3 DNA reads TGCACCATCAGCGGCCAGGGGAATGAAAAACTGTTTTTT. This codes for CTISGQGNEKLFF.

The CDR3 region has the DNA TGCGCCAGCAGCCAATACCAGGACAGACTTGAAAAACTGTTTTTT. Translation gives CASSQYQDRLEKLFF. The V gene is TRBV4-3, the J gene TRBJ1-4; weak D call: TRBD1 (6 bases). V shed 2 bases and J shed 7 bases, with 14 bases lying between them. The CDR3 is 15 residues long. Germline CDR1 is LGHNA and CDR2 is YSLEER.

The chain employs TRBV7-8 and TRBJ2-3, with D possibly matching TRBD1 (6 bases). The CDR3 runs 15 residues. The germline CDR1 and CDR2 sequences are SGHVS and FQNEAQ. The V gene lost 5 bases and the J gene lost 0 bases, with 12 bases spanning the gap. CDR3 loop: CASSLVQGSTDTQYF. CDR3 nucleotide sequence: TGTGCCAGCAGCCTTGTGCAGGGGAGCACAGATACGCAGTATTTT.

The J gene is TRBJ1-6, the V gene TRBV15; D is uncertain. Germline V gene lookup returns CDR1 LNHNV and CDR2 YYDKDF (reference sequence). The CDR3 is made up of 15 amino acids. V shed 3 bases and J shed 5 bases, with 11 bases lying between them. The CDR3 coding sequence is TGTGCCACCAGCAGCGGGCGGGGAAATAATTCACCCCTCCACTTT. The encoded protein is CATSSGRGNNSPLHF.

For this clonotype: No conserved phenylalanine or tryptophan is present at the end of the CDR3, so a read error is the likely explanation. The rearrangement uses TRBV12-5 and TRBJ2-5; 10 bases align to TRBD1. The CDR3 runs to 17 residues. The V gene's germline CDR1 is LGHNT and CDR2 FRNRAP. After removal of 0 bases from V and 5 bases from J, the junction contained 9 bases not matched to a gene. This CDR3 reads CASGLVVRDRGRETQYI. CDR3 in DNA: TGTGCTAGTGGTTTGGTGGTCCGGGACAGGGGTAGGGAGACCCAGTACATC.

This clonotype was picked up a small number of times. This chain joins TRBV2 and TRBJ2-7, with unresolved D. CDR1 is SNHLY and CDR2 is FYNNEI in the germline V gene. V lost 5 bases to trimming and J lost 4 bases, with 18 bases between them. The CDR3 sequence is 15 residues long. CDR3 in amino acids: CASSYLIAPGYEQYF. CDR3 nucleotides: TGTGCCAGCAGTTACCTCATAGCCCCCGGGTACGAGCAGTACTTC.

Note on this clonotype: A single base separates this from a much larger clone, so it may be a read error. The conserved final phenylalanine or tryptophan is absent from the CDR3, which likely points to a read error. The genes are TRBV9 and TRBJ2-5, with 11 bases that match TRBD2. Germline lookup yields CDR1 SGDLS and CDR2 YYNGEE. The CDR3 extends over 15 amino acids. V trimming: 2 bases; J trimming: 5 bases; junction bases outside the gene matches: 5. This CDR3 reads CASSVSGRAYETQYL. The CDR3 DNA reads TGTGCCAGCAGCGTTAGCGGGAGGGCCTATGAGACCCAGTACCTC.

There are a few counts of this clonotype. V usage is TRBV25-1 and J usage is TRBJ1-1; TRBD1 matches at 9 bases. In germline, CDR1 is MGHDK, CDR2 SYGVNS. There are 16 residues in the CDR3. The trim removed 7 bases at V and 5 bases at J, leaving 14 bases unmatched. The CDR3 DNA reads as TGTGCCAGCACCCTGGAGGCGGGGACAGGGAGGACTGAAGCTTTCTTT. Encoded protein: CASTLEAGTGRTEAFF.

This clonotype showed up many times. A read error is possible here, since a much larger clone lies one base away. As DNA, the CDR3 is TGTGCCAGCAGCTCGGGACAGATCACTGAAGCTTTCTTT. Protein: CASSSGQITEAFF. The chain couples TRBV5-6 to TRBJ1-1, with TRBD1 matching 7 bases. With V trimmed by 3 bases and J by 4 bases, 3 bases remained unmatched. CDR3 length equals 13 residues. Germline V gene data show CDR1 as SGHDT and CDR2 as YYEEEE. The whole variable domain, filled in from reference TRBV5-6 and TRBJ1-1, reads DAGVTQSPTHLIKTRGQQVTLRCSPKSGHDTVSWYQQALGQGPQFIFQYYEEEERQRGNFPDRFSGHQFPNYSSELNVNALLLGDSALYLCASSSGQITEAFFGQGTRLTVV.

This clonotype was seen repeatedly, ten times or more. V is TRBV25-1 and J is TRBJ1-4; D not certain. The CDR3 runs 14 residues. Looked up from germline, CDR1 is MGHDK and CDR2 is SYGVNS. V was pared by 5 bases and J by 0 bases, with 7 bases between. CDR3 region: CASSKVATNEKLFF. The CDR3 coding sequence is TGTGCCAGCAGTAAAGTTGCAACTAATGAAAAACTGTTTTTT.

The rearrangement links TRBV12-5 to TRBJ2-7; 7 positions match TRBD1. Trimming cost V 0 bases and J 3 bases; bases outside gene matches: 5. CDR3 size: 15 residues. The germline CDR1 and CDR2 sequences are LGHNT and FRNRAP. The CDR3 sequence: CASGLVRTGGYEQYF. CDR3 bases: TGTGCTAGTGGTTTGGTACGGACAGGTGGCTACGAGCAGTACTTC.

Regarding this clonotype: One base away lies a much larger clone, so this may be a sequencing read error. The rearrangement links TRBV5-1 to TRBJ1-1, with TRBD1 identical over 12 bases. From germline, CDR1 is SGHRS and CDR2 YFSETQ. The ends lost 6 bases at V and 10 bases at J; junction bases unmatched: 10. CDR3 size: 14 residues. The CDR3 bases are TGCGCCAGCAAAGAAGGGACAGGGGGCTCGCGAGCTTTCTTT. Translation gives CASKEGTGGSRAFF.

In its sample, this clonotype was seen once. V and J are TRBV5-1 and TRBJ2-5, with no clear D. The germline V gene encodes CDR1 SGHRS and CDR2 YFSETQ. There are 9 residues in the CDR3. CDR3 bases: TGCGCTAGCTGGGAGACCCAGTACTTC. Protein sequence: CASWETQYF.

This clonotype has at least ten counts. J is TRBJ1-1 and V is TRBV7-8; D gene uncertain. This CDR3 has 13 residues. Germline-derived CDR1 and CDR2 are SGHVS and FQNEAQ. The V end lost 1 base, the J end lost 1 base, and 4 bases lay between the germline ends. As DNA, the CDR3 is TGTGCCAGCAGCTTAGAGGGGAACACTGAAGCTTTCTTT. Protein: CASSLEGNTEAFF. Together with reference TRBV7-8 and TRBJ1-1, the CDR3 gives the full variable domain: GAGVSQSPRYKVAKRGQDVALRCDPISGHVSLFWYQQALGQGPEFLTYFQNEAQLDKSGLPSDRFFAERPEGSVSTLKIQRTQQEDSAVYLCASSLEGNTEAFFGQGTRLTVV.

J is TRBJ2-5 and V is TRBV2; 7 bases agree with TRBD1. CDR3 length equals 14 residues. V lost 5 bases, J lost 5 bases, and 8 bases stayed unmatched. Germline-derived CDR1 and CDR2 are SNHLY and FYNNEI. The CDR3 protein is CASSMDRFMETQYF. Written as DNA, the CDR3 is TGTGCCAGCAGTATGGACAGGTTTATGGAGACCCAGTACTTC. The complete variable domain, with remaining parts taken from reference TRBV2 and TRBJ2-5, reads EPEVTQTPSHQVTQMGQEVILRCVPISNHLYFYWYRQILGQKVEFLVSFYNNEISEKSEIFDDQFSVERPDGSNFTLKIRSTKLEDSAMYFCASSMDRFMETQYFGPGTRLLVL.

The rearrangement links TRBV6-5 to TRBJ2-2; perhaps D is TRBD1 or TRBD2 (5 bases each). The CDR3 sequence is 16 residues long. V was clipped by 0 bases and J by 4 bases, with 12 bases between them. The germline V gene encodes CDR1 MNHEY and CDR2 SVGAGI. Here the CDR3 reads CASSYSTDGGTGELFF. The CDR3, as DNA: TGTGCCAGCAGTTACTCGACTGATGGGGGCACCGGGGAGCTGTTTTTT.

This clonotype was detected many times. This chain connects TRBV20-1 to TRBJ1-2, with 8 bases matching TRBD1. The CDR3 has 13 amino acids. CDR1 and CDR2 from the germline V gene are DFQATT and SNEGSKA (reference sequence). V trimming: 4 bases; J trimming: 3 bases; junction bases outside the gene matches: 4. The CDR3 loop reads CSAMDRADYGYTF. The CDR3, as DNA: TGCAGTGCTATGGACAGGGCGGACTATGGCTACACCTTC.

The chain is built from TRBV7-9 and TRBJ2-1; 8 bases agree with TRBD2. The germline gives CDR1 SEHNR, CDR2 FQNEAQ (reference sequence). The CDR3 runs to 19 residues. J lost 0 bases, V lost 1 base, and 11 bases had no gene match. CDR3 in DNA: TGTGCCAGCAGCTTAGTGCCGCTTTTAAGCGGGGGCTCCTACAATGAGCAGTTCTTC. This gives the protein CASSLVPLLSGGSYNEQFF.